Below, one TCR beta chain is given with its context. Its antigen is unidentified. Profiled with immunoSEQ multiplex PCR; TCRdb holds only in-frame clones, not every one. The sample yields roughly 80,000 clones, under 95% seen once. These data belong to a study of brain T cells in children with intractable seizures. CDR1 is MNHEY, CDR2 SVGAGI, per germline. Trimming shortened V by 2 bases and J by 6 bases, and 10 bases separated the two germline ends. There are 13 residues in the CDR3. Sequencing was limited to surgery cases with top T cell transcript signatures in brain tissue. Pre-surgery treatment included at least one anti-epileptic drug. Regarding the study as a whole: Patients' HCMV serostatus was unknown; virus specificity rests on CDR3 similarity alone. Pre-surgery blood may have been undersampled, hiding some clones.

The chain recombines TRBV6-5 with TRBJ1-2; D is unresolved. This receptor was obtained from a girl aged 2 to 9 with Rasmussen encephalitis and intractable seizures. The specimen was peripheral blood, collected at surgery. As DNA, the CDR3 is TGTGCCAGCAGTTACGATGATTTTAATGGCTACACCTTC. Its protein is CASSYDDFNGYTF.